This TCR beta chain emerged from a study of blood T cell repertoires in COVID-19. As for the study in general: Some COVID-19 samples were acute and others convalescent; all came from the United States, Italy and Spain.

V shed 1 base and J 5 bases; nucleotides not matched to a gene: 9. Per the germline V gene, CDR1 is SGHTA and CDR2 is FQGNSA. The CDR3 is made up of 16 amino acids. Sequenced by immunoSEQ multiplex PCR; TCRdb stores in-frame clones only, minus some. Of around 250,000 clones listed, more than 70% are singletons. Patients of the Seattle cohort, enrolled during active infection, were followed longitudinally. The chain couples TRBV7-2 to TRBJ2-5; 8 positions agree with TRBD2. The receptor was derived from a woman aged 80 or over with COVID-19, enrolled during active disease. Sequenced sample: peripheral blood. The CDR3 sequence: CASSLESRTSRETQYF. CDR3 DNA: TGTGCCAGCAGCTTAGAATCAAGGACTAGCCGGGAGACCCAGTACTTC.